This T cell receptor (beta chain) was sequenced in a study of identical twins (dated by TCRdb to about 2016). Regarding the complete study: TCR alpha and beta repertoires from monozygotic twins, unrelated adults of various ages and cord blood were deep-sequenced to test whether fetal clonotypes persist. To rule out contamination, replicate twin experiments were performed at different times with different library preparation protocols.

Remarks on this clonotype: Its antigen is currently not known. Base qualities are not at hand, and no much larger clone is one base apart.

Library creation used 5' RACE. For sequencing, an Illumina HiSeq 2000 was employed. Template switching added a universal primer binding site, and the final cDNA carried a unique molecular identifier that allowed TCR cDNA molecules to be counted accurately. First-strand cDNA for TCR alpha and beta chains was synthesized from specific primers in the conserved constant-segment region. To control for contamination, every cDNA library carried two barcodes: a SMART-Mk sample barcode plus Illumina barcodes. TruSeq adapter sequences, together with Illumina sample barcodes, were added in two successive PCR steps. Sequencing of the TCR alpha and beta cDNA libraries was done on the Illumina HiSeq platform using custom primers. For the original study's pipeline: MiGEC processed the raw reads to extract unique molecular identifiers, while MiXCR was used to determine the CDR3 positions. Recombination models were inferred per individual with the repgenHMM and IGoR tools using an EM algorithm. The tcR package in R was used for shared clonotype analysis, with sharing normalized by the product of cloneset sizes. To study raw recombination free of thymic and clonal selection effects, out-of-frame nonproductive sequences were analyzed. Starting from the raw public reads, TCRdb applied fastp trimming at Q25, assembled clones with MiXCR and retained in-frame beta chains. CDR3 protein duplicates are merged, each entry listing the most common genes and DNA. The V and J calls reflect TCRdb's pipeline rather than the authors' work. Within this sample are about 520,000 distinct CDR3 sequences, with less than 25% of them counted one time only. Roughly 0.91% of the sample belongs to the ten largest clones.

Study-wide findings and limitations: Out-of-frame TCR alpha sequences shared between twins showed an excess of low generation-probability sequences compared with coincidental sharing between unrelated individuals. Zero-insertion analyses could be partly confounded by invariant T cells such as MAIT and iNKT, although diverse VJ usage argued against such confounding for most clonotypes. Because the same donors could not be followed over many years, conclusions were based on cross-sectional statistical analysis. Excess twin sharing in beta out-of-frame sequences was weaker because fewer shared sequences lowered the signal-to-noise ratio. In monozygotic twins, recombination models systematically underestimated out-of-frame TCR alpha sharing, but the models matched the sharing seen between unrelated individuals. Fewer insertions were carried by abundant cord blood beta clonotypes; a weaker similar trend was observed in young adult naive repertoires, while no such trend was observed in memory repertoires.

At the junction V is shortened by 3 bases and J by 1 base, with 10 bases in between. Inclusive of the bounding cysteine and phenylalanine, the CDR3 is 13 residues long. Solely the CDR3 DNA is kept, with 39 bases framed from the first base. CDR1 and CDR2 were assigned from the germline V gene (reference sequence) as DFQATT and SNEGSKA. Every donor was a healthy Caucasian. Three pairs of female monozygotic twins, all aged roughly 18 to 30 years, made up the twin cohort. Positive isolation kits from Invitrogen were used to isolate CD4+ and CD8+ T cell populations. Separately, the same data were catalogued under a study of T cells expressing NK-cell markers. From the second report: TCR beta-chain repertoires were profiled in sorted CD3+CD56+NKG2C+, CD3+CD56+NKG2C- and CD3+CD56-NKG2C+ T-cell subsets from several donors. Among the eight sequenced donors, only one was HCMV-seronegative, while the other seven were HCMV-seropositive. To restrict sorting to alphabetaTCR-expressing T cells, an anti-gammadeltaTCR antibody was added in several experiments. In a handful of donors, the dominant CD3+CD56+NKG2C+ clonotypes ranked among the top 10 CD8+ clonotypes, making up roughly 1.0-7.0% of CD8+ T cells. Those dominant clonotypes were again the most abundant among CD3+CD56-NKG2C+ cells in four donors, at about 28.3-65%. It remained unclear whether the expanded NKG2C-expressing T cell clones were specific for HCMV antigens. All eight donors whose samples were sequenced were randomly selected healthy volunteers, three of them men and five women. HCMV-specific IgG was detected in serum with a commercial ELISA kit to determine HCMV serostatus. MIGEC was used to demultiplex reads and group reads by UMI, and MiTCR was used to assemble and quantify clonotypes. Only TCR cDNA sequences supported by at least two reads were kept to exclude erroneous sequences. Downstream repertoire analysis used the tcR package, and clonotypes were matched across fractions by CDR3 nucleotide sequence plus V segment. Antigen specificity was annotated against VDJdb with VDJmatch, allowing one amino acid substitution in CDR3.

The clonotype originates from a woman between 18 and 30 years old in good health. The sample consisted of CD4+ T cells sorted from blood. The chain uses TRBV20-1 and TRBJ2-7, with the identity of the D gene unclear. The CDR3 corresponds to CSASIKFSYEQYF. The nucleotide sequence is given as TGCAGTGCTAGTATAAAATTTTCCTACGAGCAGTACTTC.